The 10 T cell receptor beta chains in this list originate from one sample, sequenced in a study of shared clonotypes between healthy human individuals. The repertoire was sequenced with immunoSEQ multiplex PCR; TCRdb's copy has only in-frame clones and lacks some. The repertoire holds 900,000 to 1,200,000 clones, with approximately 78% as singletons. Sequencing used memory CD4+ T cells from PBMCs. Subset noted: CD45RA-negative fraction. All receptors come from a man aged 18-30 years in good health. Some clones in this sample may be carry-over from other donors' samples.

Regarding this clone: Since a far larger clone is one base different, this is likely a read error. This chain's CDR3 is CASSPDRVTEAFF. Written as DNA, the CDR3 is TGTGCCAGCAGCCCAGACAGGGTCACTGAAGCTTTCTTT. The V gene is TRBV9, the J gene TRBJ1-1, with TRBD1 matching 7 bases. With 4 bases clipped from V and 4 bases from J, the junction kept 4 bases outside the gene matches. This CDR3 spans 13 amino acids. Germline V lookup: CDR1 SGDLS, CDR2 YYNGEE.

The chain has TRBV7-9 and TRBJ2-4; TRBD1 might be the D (5 bases). CDR1 and CDR2 (germline): SEHNR, FQNEAQ (reference sequence). V lost 5 bases and J lost 9, with 17 bases in between. The CDR3 extends over 14 amino acids. CDR3: CASSIRQSSAIQYF. The CDR3 DNA reads as TGTGCCAGCAGCATACGACAGTCAAGTGCCATTCAGTACTTC.

V gene TRBV18 combines with J gene TRBJ1-4; weak D call: TRBD1 (5 bases). The length of the CDR3 is 16 residues. Germline V CDR1 and CDR2: KGHSH, LQKENI. V was pared by 3 bases and J by 8 bases, with 19 bases between. In nucleotides, the CDR3 is TGTGCCAGCTCACCTCGCGGTGCAGGGCCGGGGGAAAAACTGTTTTTT. As protein: CASSPRGAGPGEKLFF.

The chain is built from TRBV5-1 and TRBJ2-2, with no clear D. This CDR3 spans 16 amino acids. The V end lost 2 bases, the J end lost 0 bases, and 11 bases lay between the germline ends. Germline assignment: CDR1 SGHRS and CDR2 YFSETQ. In DNA form, the CDR3 reads TGCGCCAGCAGCTTCCGGGTCCCCACGAACACCGGGGAGCTGTTTTTT. Protein product: CASSFRVPTNTGELFF.

The V gene is TRBV6-9, the J gene TRBJ1-5; 10 nucleotides agree with TRBD1. The CDR3 consists of 14 residues. CDR1 and CDR2 from the germline V gene are MNHGY and SVAAGI. Unmatched junction bases numbered 3, after V lost 5 bases and J lost 5 bases. Here the CDR3 reads CASSKDRGDQPQHF. In nucleotides, the CDR3 is TGTGCCAGCAGTAAGGACAGGGGGGATCAGCCCCAGCATTTT.

The chain links TRBV7-9 to TRBJ1-2, with D uncertain. From germline, CDR1 is SEHNR and CDR2 FQNEAQ (reference sequence). The CDR3 has 14 amino acids. The ends were cut back, 5 bases at V and 2 bases at J, with 12 bases in the middle. This CDR3 reads CASSPWLRNYGYTF. Here the CDR3 DNA reads TGTGCCAGCAGCCCTTGGCTCAGAAACTATGGCTACACCTTC.

This clone was found many times. This sample includes further DNA sequences coding for the same CDR3. This chain joins TRBV29-1 and TRBJ1-1; D is uncertain. Per the germline V gene, CDR1 is SQVTM and CDR2 is ANQGSEA. The V gene lost 6 bases and the J gene lost 0 bases, with 17 bases spanning the gap. The CDR3 is 15 residues long. CDR3 in amino acids: CSVSPGWGMNTEAFF. The CDR3 region has the DNA TGCAGCGTCAGCCCCGGGTGGGGAATGAACACTGAAGCTTTCTTT. The full variable domain, completed using reference TRBV29-1 and TRBJ1-1, is SAVISQKPSRDICQRGTSLTIQCQVDSQVTMMFWYRQQPGQSLTLIATANQGSEATYESGFVIDKFPISRPNLTFSTLTVSNMSPEDSSIYLCSVSPGWGMNTEAFFGQGTRLTVV.

The chain carries TRBV11-3 and TRBJ2-7; D not resolved. Germline V gives CDR1 SGHNT, CDR2 YENEEA. Trimming took 1 base from V and 4 from J, leaving 8 bases between them. The CDR3 runs to 13 residues. This chain's CDR3 is CASSLGLQYEQYF. The CDR3 DNA follows: TGTGCCAGCAGCTTAGGTCTGCAGTACGAGCAGTACTTC.

The CDR3 sequence: CASHIDGSPNTGELFF. For the CDR3, the DNA is TGTGCCAGCCATATAGACGGCAGTCCGAACACCGGGGAGCTGTTTTTT. The chain combines TRBV28 with TRBJ2-2, with unresolved D. Germline CDR1 MDHEN, CDR2 SYDVKM. The CDR3 is 16 residues long. V was clipped by 8 bases and J by 0 bases, with 16 bases between them. Full variable domain (rest looked up from reference TRBV28 and TRBJ2-2): DVKVTQSSRYLVKRTGEKVFLECVQDMDHENMFWYRQDPGLGLRLIYFSYDVKMKEKGDIPEGYSVSREKKERFSLILESASTNQTSMYLCASHIDGSPNTGELFFGEGSRLTVL.

V is TRBV4-3 and J is TRBJ2-7; D may be TRBD1 or TRBD2 (5 bases each). Between the trimmed V and J ends, which lost 0 bases and 6 bases, there was a span of 9 bases. This CDR3 region has 13 residues. Germline CDR1 is LGHNA and CDR2 is YSLEER. CDR3 in DNA: TGCGCCAGCAGCCAAGATTCGGGGACCGAGCAGTACTTC. Its protein is CASSQDSGTEQYF.